This TCR beta chain was sequenced for a study of T cell clonality in common variable immunodeficiency. Sequencing input was equivalent genomic DNA from CVID and controls. Only in-frame clones appear in the TCRdb table, and some are missing; sequencing was by immunoSEQ multiplex PCR. The sample counts about 40,000 clones, none seen once; the ten largest own around 1.4%. V lost 3 bases and J 3 bases, leaving 9 bases between the germline ends. This CDR3 has 14 residues. Looked up from germline, CDR1 is LNHDA and CDR2 is SQIVND (reference sequence). At least ten counts were recorded for this clone. Its antigen is still unknown. The read terminates 3 residues before the CDR3 end, so the remaining end is supplied by the germline J gene. Study-wide findings and caveats: In common variable immunodeficiency, TCR beta chains reportedly carried fewer deletions and N-nucleotide insertions. CVID subjects showed higher TCRbeta clonality than healthy controls.

The TCR originated in a person aged 18 to 69 in good health. The V and J genes are TRBV19 and TRBJ2-1; D possibly corresponds to TRBD2 (6 bases). The sequenced material came from peripheral blood mononuclear cells. Partial CDR3 DNA: TGTGCCAGTAGTATGGGGGGAGTCTACAATGAG. Encoded protein: CASSMGGVYNE. The whole CDR3 reads CASSMGGVYNEQFF.